The rows below give T cell receptor beta chains drawn from one sample of a study of beta chain features in type 1 diabetes. Profiled with immunoSEQ multiplex PCR; TCRdb holds only in-frame clones, not every one. The sample lists roughly 150,000 clones; about 9.4% were seen once. Sequencing used central memory CD4+ T cells from blood. These receptors were collected from a man aged 30 to 45 with type 1 diabetes. Each CDR3 is given with its conserved first and last residue. The D gene is left open where the match is weak. A row's size may be missing; if present it is once, few, many or a size class.

TRBJ1-1 TRBV18 NA 13 NA CASSPGGVGEAFF TGTGCCAGCTCACCAGGGGGGGTCGGTGAAGCTTTCTTT
TRBJ2-4 TRBV19 few 12 TRBD2 CASSPGGDIQYF TGTGCCAGTAGTCCGGGGGGAGACATTCAGTACTTC
TRBJ2-7 TRBV7-2 NA 15 TRBD1 CASSSFQGASYEQYF TGTGCCAGCAGTTCGTTCCAGGGGGCCTCCTACGAGCAGTACTTC
TRBJ2-7 TRBV7-9 NA 14 TRBD1 CASSSPGGWGEQYF TGTGCCAGCAGCTCCCCAGGGGGCTGGGGCGAGCAGTACTTC
TRBJ2-3 TRBV27 NA 16 TRBD2 CASSLRSGRATDTQYF TGTGCCAGCAGTTTACGGAGCGGGAGGGCCACAGATACGCAGTATTTT
TRBJ2-1 TRBV30 NA 15 NA CAWSPWGSSYNEQFF TGTGCCTGGAGCCCCTGGGGCAGCTCCTACAATGAGCAGTTCTTC
TRBJ2-5 TRBV5-1 NA 15 TRBD2 CASSLEGLAGETQYF TGCGCCAGCAGCTTGGAGGGACTAGCGGGAGAGACCCAGTACTTC
TRBJ2-2 TRBV4-1 many 15 NA CASRNREWGTGELFF TGCGCCAGCAGAAACAGGGAGTGGGGCACCGGGGAGCTGTTTTTT
TRBJ2-1 TRBV18 few 18 NA CASSPPYGGQSSYNEQFF TGTGCCAGCTCACCCCCCTATGGCGGACAGAGCTCCTACAATGAGCAGTTCTTC
TRBJ2-3 TRBV9 NA 18 TRBD2 CARAQIPGLAGGTDTQYF TGTGCCAGAGCCCAAATTCCGGGACTAGCGGGAGGCACAGATACGCAGTATTTT